This TCR beta chain is from a study of human T cells and chemical hapten exposure. Time point defined: patch test 3, about 24 weeks after DPC sensitization. The treatment denotes: therapeutic diphenylcyclopropenone sensitization with weekly scalp DPC. This clonotype was counted between two and nine times. TCRdb redid the calling of the RACE reads with MiXCR, one entry per CDR3 protein. This sample carries roughly 100,000 distinct CDR3 sequences, less than 35% of them seen once, and the ten largest clones take less than 3%. Trimming cost V 6 bases and J 6 bases; bases outside gene matches: 12. The CDR3 covers 15 residues.

This clonotype was obtained from a man aged 35 to 55 with alopecia areata. Some clones in this sample may be carry-over from other donors' samples. The sequencing used whole blood, collected in connection with sensitization to the hapten diphenylcyclopropenone (DPC). V and J are TRBV12-3 or TRBV12-4 and TRBJ2-3, with TRBD1 identical over 7 bases. The CDR3 reads CASRPTGAVGDTQYF. The DNA for the CDR3 is TGTGCCAGCAGGCCAACAGGGGCGGTTGGTGATACGCAGTATTTT.